Below, 28 T cell receptor beta chains from the same sample are listed, as sequenced in a study of shared T cell receptors in the human thymus. Only in-frame clones appear in the TCRdb table, and some are missing; sequencing was by immunoSEQ multiplex PCR. Here the sample spans hundreds of thousands of clones, 70% to 90% being singletons. The same data also contributed to another study, on human thymus T cells.

Specimen: thymocytes. These receptors originate from a boy under three years old with a congenital heart defect.

This rearrangement joins TRBV27 to TRBJ2-3; 15 nucleotides agree with TRBD2. Losses at the gene ends were 5 bases for V and 2 bases for J; bases not matched to a gene: 11. The CDR3 runs to 19 residues. Germline values: CDR1 MNHEY, CDR2 SMNVEV (reference sequence). The CDR3 is CASSLRTSGRESLTDTQYF. CDR3 DNA sequence: TGTGCCAGCAGTCTCCGGACTAGCGGGAGGGAGTCCCTCACAGATACGCAGTATTTT.

The chain combines TRBV19 with TRBJ1-4; D possibly corresponds to TRBD1 (6 bases). The V end was cut by 5 bases, the J end by 8 bases, with 9 bases between. The germline gives CDR1 LNHDA, CDR2 SQIVND (reference sequence). The CDR3 sequence is 12 residues long. The CDR3 loop is CASSSRGEKLFF. The CDR3, as DNA: TGTGCCAGTAGTTCCAGGGGAGAAAAACTGTTTTTT.

V usage is TRBV4-3 and J usage is TRBJ2-5, with 12 bases that match TRBD2. Germline V CDR1 and CDR2: LGHNA, YSLEER. The V and J ends lost 2 bases and 0 bases, in that order; junction bases with no gene match: 7. The CDR3 consists of 18 residues. The CDR3 region has the DNA TGCGCCAGCAGCCAACGACTAGCGGGAGTGGGTTACCAAGAGACCCAGTACTTC. Translation: CASSQRLAGVGYQETQYF.

The chain couples TRBV15 to TRBJ1-5, with D tentatively TRBD1 (6 bases). Germline V CDR1 and CDR2: LNHNV, YYDKDF (reference sequence). V was clipped by 8 bases and J by 3 bases, with 14 bases between them. This CDR3 spans 14 amino acids. The CDR3 here is CATSGTRYNQPQHF. The CDR3 DNA sequence: TGTGCCACCTCCGGGACAAGGTACAATCAGCCCCAGCATTTT.

The chain couples TRBV4-2 to TRBJ2-1, with 7 bases that match TRBD2. CDR3 length: 13 residues. Germline CDR1 reads LGHNA; CDR2 reads YNFKEQ. V lost 3 bases to trimming and J lost 10 bases; unmatched junction nucleotides: 6. As DNA, the CDR3 is TGTGCCAGCAGCCACCCGGGGAGGGCAGAGCAGTTCTTC. This encodes CASSHPGRAEQFF.

This rearrangement joins TRBV5-4 to TRBJ2-5; 10 positions match TRBD2. The DNA end is more similar to TRBJ2-7, so the J call may be wrong. Germline CDR1 is SGHNT and CDR2 is YYREEE (reference sequence). This CDR3 region has 14 residues. The CDR3 region has the DNA TGTGCCAGCAGCCCGCTAGCGGGAGAGTACGAGCAGTACTTC. It codes for CASSPLAGEYEQYF.

The chain employs TRBV18 and TRBJ2-7, with D unclear. V lost 6 bases and J 5 bases, leaving 11 bases between the germline ends. The CDR3 has 12 amino acids. CDR1 and CDR2 (germline): KGHSH, LQKENI. The CDR3 nucleotides are TGTGCCAGCTCCCCCCTAGAGAACGAGCAGTACTTC. Its protein is CASSPLENEQYF.

The J gene is TRBJ2-1, the V gene TRBV9, with 7 positions matching TRBD1. The CDR3 loop spans 14 amino acids. Germline V gene data show CDR1 as SGDLS and CDR2 as YYNGEE. The junction had 3 bases not matched to a gene; V was cut back by 0 bases and J by 6 bases. CDR3 region: CASSVDNRGNEQFF. The CDR3, as DNA: TGTGCCAGCAGCGTAGATAACAGGGGCAATGAGCAGTTCTTC.

V and J are TRBV28 and TRBJ2-7; TRBD1 matches at 8 bases. The V and J ends lost 6 bases and 2 bases, in that order; junction bases with no gene match: 9. There are 15 residues in the CDR3. Germline CDR1 is MDHEN and CDR2 is SYDVKM. This chain's CDR3 is CASRRGQGRTYEQYF. As DNA, the CDR3 is TGTGCCAGCAGACGTGGACAGGGTCGAACCTACGAGCAGTACTTC.

The J gene is TRBJ1-2, the V gene TRBV2; unclear D gene. The ends were cut back, 2 bases at V and 0 bases at J, with 13 bases in the middle. Per the germline V gene, CDR1 is SNHLY and CDR2 is FYNNEI. CDR3 length: 16 amino acids. Here the CDR3 DNA reads TGTGCCAGCAGTGAATGGGCAGAGCTTGCTAACTATGGCTACACCTTC. As protein: CASSEWAELANYGYTF.

The V call is TRBV4-3, the J call TRBJ1-1, with D unresolved. The CDR3 is made up of 13 amino acids. In germline, CDR1 is LGHNA, CDR2 YSLEER. Trimming removed 4 bases from V and 4 bases from J, with 10 bases in between. Here the CDR3 reads CASSRFPGTEAFF. The CDR3 region has the DNA TGCGCCAGCAGCCGGTTCCCCGGCACTGAAGCTTTCTTT.

V is TRBV2 and J is TRBJ2-2, with TRBD1 matching 11 bases. The ends lost 0 bases at V and 9 bases at J; junction bases unmatched: 12. CDR3 length: 18 residues. Germline V gives CDR1 SNHLY, CDR2 FYNNEI. This chain's CDR3 is CASSEALRGQGDRRELFF. The CDR3 coding sequence is TGTGCCAGCAGTGAAGCGCTTCGGGGACAGGGGGATCGGAGGGAGCTGTTTTTT.

The chain carries TRBV27 and TRBJ2-7; 7 nucleotides line up with TRBD1. The CDR3 is 14 amino acids. Trimming took 5 bases from V and 3 from J; bases not matched to a gene: 7. The V gene's germline CDR1 is MNHEY and CDR2 SMNVEV (reference sequence). DNA of the CDR3: TGTGCCAGCAGTCAACAGGGGAGAGTCTACGAGCAGTACTTC. Translated, it gives CASSQQGRVYEQYF.

The chain carries TRBV5-8 and TRBJ2-1, with a weak D call TRBD2 (6 bases). The CDR3 contains 18 residues. Germline lookup yields CDR1 SGHTS and CDR2 YDEGEE. V was trimmed by 1 base and J by 7 bases, leaving 24 bases between them. The CDR3 nucleotides read TGTGCCAGCAGCTTGTATGGAGAAGGACCGCGGGGAGGTAATGAGCAGTTCTTC. It translates to CASSLYGEGPRGGNEQFF.

The gene calls are TRBV27 and TRBJ2-1; 10 nucleotides match TRBD2. The V gene end was trimmed by 7 bases and the J gene end by 8 bases; junction bases not matched to a gene: 17. CDR3 length: 17 amino acids. The germline gives CDR1 MNHEY, CDR2 SMNVEV (reference sequence). CDR3 protein: CASIGPLFSGRRDEQFF. DNA for the CDR3: TGTGCCAGCATCGGACCCCTCTTTAGCGGGAGGAGGGATGAGCAGTTCTTC.

The chain joins TRBV4-3 to TRBJ1-4, with TRBD1 matching over 7 bases. The V segment lost 0 bases and the J segment 3 bases; nucleotides outside the gene matches: 4. The germline gives CDR1 LGHNA, CDR2 YSLEER. This CDR3 region has 16 residues. CDR3: CASSQERQGANEKLFF. CDR3 DNA sequence: TGCGCCAGCAGCCAAGAGCGCCAGGGGGCTAATGAAAAACTGTTTTTT.

The chain is built from TRBV5-4 and TRBJ2-7; 16 positions match TRBD2. This CDR3 has 18 residues. The J segment lost 2 bases and the V segment lost 4 bases, leaving 9 bases of the junction unmatched. Germline V CDR1 and CDR2: SGHNT, YYREEE (reference sequence). CDR3 in amino acids: CASSRGLAGGPGAYEQYF. CDR3 coding DNA: TGTGCCAGCAGCCGGGGACTAGCGGGAGGGCCCGGCGCCTACGAGCAGTACTTC.

This chain uses TRBV29-1 with TRBJ2-3, with 9 positions matching TRBD2. Germline values: CDR1 SQVTM, CDR2 ANQGSEA. The length of the CDR3 is 18 residues. V shed 5 bases and J 6 bases; nucleotides not matched to a gene: 21. CDR3 region: CSVRTGPRVAGDEDTQYF. DNA of the CDR3: TGCAGCGTTCGCACCGGGCCACGGGTAGCGGGGGACGAGGATACGCAGTATTTT.

This chain connects TRBV6-1 to TRBJ2-3; D gene unclear. Germline CDR1 and CDR2: MNHNS and SASEGT. Trimming removed 6 bases from V and 2 bases from J, with 9 bases in between. The CDR3 contains 13 residues. The CDR3 bases are TGTGCCAGCAGCGGGTCGTTCACAGATACGCAGTATTTT. It yields the protein CASSGSFTDTQYF.

The chain has TRBV15 and TRBJ2-1, with 8 bases identical to TRBD1. V trimming: 8 bases; J trimming: 8 bases; junction bases outside the gene matches: 17. Germline assignment: CDR1 LNHNV and CDR2 YYDKDF (reference sequence). The CDR3 has 16 amino acids. The CDR3 DNA is TGTGCCACCGCCCGATGGTCCGGACAGGGTGAGGATGAGCAGTTCTTC. The encoded protein is CATARWSGQGEDEQFF.

This sequence joins TRBV5-1 and TRBJ2-3, with TRBD2 matching 12 bases. This CDR3 spans 20 amino acids. The J segment lost 0 bases and the V segment lost 3 bases, leaving 14 bases of the junction unmatched. Germline CDR1 is SGHRS and CDR2 is YFSETQ. CDR3 in DNA: TGCGCCAGCAGCTGGCGGGCTAGCGGGAGGGCCTGGGCTAGCACAGATACGCAGTATTTT. This sequence encodes CASSWRASGRAWASTDTQYF. The entire variable domain, with the rest obtained from reference TRBV5-1 and TRBJ2-3, is as follows: KAGVTQTPRYLIKTRGQQVTLSCSPISGHRSVSWYQQTPGQGLQFLFEYFSETQRNKGNFPGRFSGRQFSNSRSEMNVSTLELGDSALYLCASSWRASGRAWASTDTQYFGPGTRLTVL.

V gene TRBV7-9 combines with J gene TRBJ2-1; D gene ambiguous. The CDR3 runs to 13 residues. Trimming shortened V by 2 bases and J by 12 bases, and 14 bases separated the two germline ends. Germline V gene sequence: CDR1 SEHNR, CDR2 FQNEAQ (reference sequence). CDR3 coding DNA: TGTGCCAGCAGCTTATCGTTGACACATGGGCAGTTCTTC. Protein: CASSLSLTHGQFF.

The chain recombines TRBV4-2 with TRBJ2-5; 16 bases match TRBD2. This CDR3 comprises 19 residues. Losses at the gene ends were 3 bases for V and 7 bases for J; bases not matched to a gene: 14. Germline CDR1 is LGHNA and CDR2 is YNFKEQ. The CDR3 DNA sequence: TGTGCCAGCAGCCACCTCGCGGGGGGGACTAGCGGGAGGGCGGGGACCCAGTACTTC. Translating gives CASSHLAGGTSGRAGTQYF.

The chain carries TRBV19 and TRBJ1-1; TRBD1 might be the D (6 bases). There are 15 residues in the CDR3. Per germline, CDR1 LNHDA and CDR2 SQIVND (reference sequence). V was shortened by 8 bases and J by 1 base, with 17 bases between the two germline ends. CDR3 sequence (DNA): TGTGCCAGTTCAGCCTACCGGGGGGCGAACACTGAAGCTTTCTTT. It translates to CASSAYRGANTEAFF.

The genes are TRBV7-2 and TRBJ1-4, with unresolved D. Germline V lookup: CDR1 SGHTA, CDR2 FQGNSA. CDR3 length equals 17 residues. V was trimmed by 1 base and J by 8 bases, leaving 20 bases between them. The CDR3 sequence: CASSLVGEARAEEKLFF. CDR3 DNA: TGTGCCAGCAGCTTAGTTGGGGAGGCGCGGGCCGAGGAAAAACTGTTTTTT.

This chain uses TRBV9 with TRBJ2-3, with D perhaps matching TRBD2 (6 bases). Trimming took 3 bases from V and 0 from J, leaving 23 bases between them. This CDR3 spans 19 amino acids. CDR1 is SGDLS, CDR2 YYNGEE, per germline. This CDR3 reads CASSAPRDFTSTSTDTQYF. The CDR3 bases are TGTGCCAGCAGCGCCCCCCGGGACTTTACGAGTACTAGCACAGATACGCAGTATTTT.

The J gene is TRBJ2-7, the V gene TRBV6-5; 13 positions match TRBD2. Per the germline V gene, CDR1 is MNHEY and CDR2 is SVGAGI. The CDR3 sequence is 15 residues long. V lost 6 bases, J lost 5 bases, and 7 bases stayed unmatched. The CDR3 is CASSPRTSGRDEQYF. For the CDR3, the DNA is TGTGCCAGCAGCCCCCGGACTAGCGGGAGAGACGAGCAGTACTTC.

The J gene is TRBJ2-5, the V gene TRBV10-2, with 7 bases lining up with TRBD1. Trimming removed 7 bases from V and 2 bases from J; junction bases left unmatched: 7. The CDR3 contains 14 residues. The germline V gene has CDR1 WSHSY and CDR2 SAAADI. CDR3 bases: TGCGCCAGCAAGTACAGGGGTCAGCAAGAGACCCAGTACTTC. Translated: CASKYRGQQETQYF.